Shown below are 29 T cell receptor beta chains from a single sample sequenced in a study of T-cell reconstitution after alpha-beta-depleted transplantation in children. Preparation of the TCRbeta library was carried out with unique molecular identifiers. In TCRdb, the PCR reads were re-called with MiXCR into one record per CDR3 protein. The sample lists hundreds of thousands of distinct CDR3 sequences; roughly 9.5% were seen once. Sequenced material: PBMCs from the stem cell graft donor, taken from the stem cell graft. These receptors originate from a human donor who donated a stem cell graft to a child with SCID.

The chain is built from TRBV18 and TRBJ2-3, with D perhaps TRBD1 or TRBD2 (5 bases each). The CDR3 sequence is 16 residues long. Per germline, CDR1 KGHSH and CDR2 LQKENI. With 1 base removed from V and 0 bases from J, the gap between germline ends came to 11 bases. In DNA form, the CDR3 reads TGTGCCAGCTCACCACAGGGGACCTTAAGCACAGATACGCAGTATTTT. Amino acid sequence: CASSPQGTLSTDTQYF.

This chain links TRBV12-5 with TRBJ2-5, with unresolved D. The CDR3 sequence is 11 residues long. Per the germline V gene, CDR1 is LGHNT and CDR2 is FRNRAP. V was shortened by 3 bases and J by 6 bases, with 5 bases between the two germline ends. The DNA for the CDR3 is TGTGCTAGTGGTTTATTCCAGACCCAGTACTTC. It specifies CASGLFQTQYF. Complete variable domain (other parts from reference TRBV12-5 and TRBJ2-5): DARVTQTPRHKVTEMGQEVTMRCQPILGHNTVFWYRQTMMQGLELLAYFRNRAPLDDSGMPKDRFSAEMPDATLATLKIQPSEPRDSAVYFCASGLFQTQYFGPGTRLLVL.

The chain joins TRBV7-9 to TRBJ2-1; no definite D call. With 7 bases removed from V and 9 bases from J, the gap between germline ends came to 25 bases. The germline gives CDR1 SEHNR, CDR2 FQNEAQ (reference sequence). The CDR3 sequence is 16 residues long. The DNA of the CDR3 is TGTGCCAGCACCCCCCGAGGTACATCCATCACGGGTGAGCAGTTCTTC. Translation gives CASTPRGTSITGEQFF. Together with reference TRBV7-9 and TRBJ2-1, the CDR3 gives the full variable domain: DTGVSQNPRHKITKRGQNVTFRCDPISEHNRLYWYRQTLGQGPEFLTYFQNEAQLEKSRLLSDRFSAERPKGSFSTLEIQRTEQGDSAMYLCASTPRGTSITGEQFFGPGTRLTVL.

This clonotype was seen repeatedly, ten times or more. The genes are TRBV11-1 and TRBJ2-7, with D possibly being TRBD1 (5 bases). V was pared by 5 bases and J by 1 base, with 9 bases between. The germline V gene encodes CDR1 SGHAT and CDR2 FQDESV (reference sequence). This CDR3 spans 13 amino acids. The CDR3 DNA reads as TGTGCCAGCAGCACTTCAGGGTCCTACGAGCAGTACTTC. Amino acid sequence: CASSTSGSYEQYF.

A few counts support this clonotype. V usage is TRBV6-1 and J usage is TRBJ1-1, with 7 positions matching TRBD1. The CDR3 totals 13 residues. Looked up from germline, CDR1 is MNHNS and CDR2 is SASEGT. Unmatched junction bases numbered 4, after V lost 5 bases and J lost 4 bases. CDR3 coding DNA: TGTGCCAGCAGTAAAAGGGGGCGCACTGAAGCTTTCTTT. This codes for CASSKRGRTEAFF.

V usage is TRBV12-3 or TRBV12-4 and J usage is TRBJ2-4; a possible D gene is TRBD1 (8 bases). Trimming cost V 1 base and J 4 bases, with 23 bases left between them. This CDR3 contains 19 residues. The CDR3 sequence is CASSLEGGDRTLTKNIQYF. CDR3 DNA: TGTGCCAGCAGTTTAGAAGGGGGGGACAGGACTCTAACGAAAAACATTCAGTACTTC.

The sample holds a few counts of this clonotype. The rearrangement uses TRBV7-2 and TRBJ2-7, with D possibly TRBD2 on 5 matching bases. Germline CDR1 reads SGHTA; CDR2 reads FQGNSA. The CDR3 covers 15 residues. Trimming pared 1 base from V and 2 bases from J, leaving 12 bases between. The CDR3 bases are TGTGCCAGCAGCTTAGAGGGAAGCGGAGCCTACGAGCAGTACTTC. Residues: CASSLEGSGAYEQYF.

Many counts were recorded for this clonotype. The chain is built from TRBV20-1 and TRBJ2-1, with 11 bases aligning to TRBD2. V shed 1 base and J 8 bases; nucleotides not matched to a gene: 10. This CDR3 has 16 residues. Germline V CDR1 and CDR2: DFQATT, SNEGSKA (reference sequence). The CDR3 region is CSARAIAGGPLDEQFF. The CDR3 nucleotides read TGCAGTGCTAGAGCGATAGCGGGGGGGCCTCTCGATGAGCAGTTCTTC.

The rearrangement uses TRBV12-3 or TRBV12-4 and TRBJ2-7, with TRBD2 matching over 7 bases. The CDR3 extends over 14 amino acids. Germline trimming cut 6 bases from V and 2 bases from J; bases unmatched to any gene: 7. CDR3 sequence (DNA): TGTGCCAGCAGCTTTAGCGGGTGGGCCTACGAGCAGTACTTC. Translating gives CASSFSGWAYEQYF.

This clonotype was counted many times. This chain uses TRBV9 with TRBJ2-2, with TRBD2 as a possible D gene (6 bases). This CDR3 is built from 17 residues. V was shortened by 0 bases and J by 0 bases, with 12 bases between the two germline ends. CDR1 and CDR2 (germline): SGDLS, YYNGEE. The CDR3 nucleotides read TGTGCCAGCAGCGTAGCCACCGGGACTCCGAACACCGGGGAGCTGTTTTTT. Translation: CASSVATGTPNTGELFF.

This clonotype was seen ten or more times. V is TRBV5-1 and J is TRBJ2-1, with D tentatively TRBD2 (5 bases). The CDR3 consists of 16 residues. Germline assignment: CDR1 SGHRS and CDR2 YFSETQ. Trimming removed 0 bases at V and 5 bases at J, with 15 bases between. The CDR3 loop is CASSLAIVGRDNEQFF. The CDR3 coding sequence is TGCGCCAGCAGCTTGGCCATAGTGGGGAGAGACAATGAGCAGTTCTTC.

This clonotype was picked up many times. The rearrangement uses TRBV10-2 and TRBJ2-7; D possibly uses TRBD1 or TRBD2 (5 bases each). The V end was cut by 11 bases, the J end by 3 bases, with 26 bases between. Germline-derived CDR1 and CDR2 are WSHSY and SAAADI. This CDR3 is built from 16 residues. DNA for the CDR3: TGCGCCGCCACCGAGTTACGGGACCGATACCGCTACGAGCAGTACTTC. Translated: CAATELRDRYRYEQYF.

The chain has TRBV12-3 or TRBV12-4 and TRBJ1-6; 12 bases are a match to TRBD1. The ends lost 8 bases at V and 7 bases at J; junction bases unmatched: 6. This CDR3 is 15 amino acids long. The CDR3 spells CASQGGQGANSPLHF. CDR3 bases: TGTGCCAGCCAGGGGGGACAGGGGGCGAATTCACCCCTCCACTTT.

The sample holds a few counts of this clonotype. The rearrangement links TRBV20-1 to TRBJ2-1; 9 nucleotides align to TRBD2. Germline trimming cut 1 base from V and 9 bases from J; bases unmatched to any gene: 10. The CDR3 spans 15 residues. Germline CDR1 is DFQATT and CDR2 is SNEGSKA (reference sequence). This CDR3 is CSARVQRGAYGEQFF. The DNA of the CDR3 is TGCAGTGCTAGAGTCCAGCGGGGGGCCTACGGTGAGCAGTTCTTC.

The table lists this clonotype with a few counts. This chain joins TRBV14 and TRBJ2-7; 8 positions agree with TRBD1. V was clipped by 3 bases and J by 1 base; unmatched bases: 5. The CDR3 is made up of 15 amino acids. The germline V gene has CDR1 SGHDN and CDR2 FVKESK. In nucleotides, the CDR3 is TGTGCCAGCAGCCACGGCGGGACAGGTTCCTACGAGCAGTACTTC. This encodes CASSHGGTGSYEQYF.

The rearrangement uses TRBV7-9 and TRBJ2-7; 8 nucleotides align to TRBD1. V dropped 0 bases and J dropped 2; count of bases not matched to a gene: 0. The V gene's germline CDR1 is SEHNR and CDR2 FQNEAQ (reference sequence). This CDR3 has 14 residues. The CDR3: CASSLADRAYEQYF. The CDR3 DNA reads TGTGCCAGCAGCTTAGCGGACAGGGCCTACGAGCAGTACTTC. The full variable domain, its missing parts supplied by reference TRBV7-9 and TRBJ2-7, is DTGVSQNPRHKITKRGQNVTFRCDPISEHNRLYWYRQTLGQGPEFLTYFQNEAQLEKSRLLSDRFSAERPKGSFSTLEIQRTEQGDSAMYLCASSLADRAYEQYFGPGTRLTVT.

Only a few counts were recorded for this clonotype. The chain has TRBV20-1 and TRBJ2-5; TRBD1 matches 8 bases. Per the germline V gene, CDR1 is DFQATT and CDR2 is SNEGSKA (reference sequence). This CDR3 comprises 14 residues. Losses at the gene ends were 7 bases for V and 3 bases for J; bases not matched to a gene: 10. The CDR3 bases are TGCAGTGGGCAATCAATGACAGGGGAAGAGACCCAGTACTTC. Encoded protein: CSGQSMTGEETQYF.

The chain uses TRBV6-1 and TRBJ1-4, with D unresolved. V was cut by 8 bases and J by 0 bases, with 7 bases left in between. CDR3 length: 13 residues. From germline, CDR1 is MNHNS and CDR2 SASEGT. The DNA of the CDR3 is TGTGCCAGCCAAGGCGCAACTAATGAAAAACTGTTTTTT. This codes for CASQGATNEKLFF.

V gene TRBV5-1 combines with J gene TRBJ2-5; 7 bases are shared with TRBD2. V was pared by 3 bases and J by 5 bases, with 7 bases of the junction left unmatched. Germline V gene data show CDR1 as SGHRS and CDR2 as YFSETQ. The CDR3 is made up of 14 amino acids. The CDR3 DNA reads as TGCGCCAGCAGCTCCCGTTGGGGAGGGGAGACCCAGTACTTC. Residues: CASSSRWGGETQYF.

This clonotype was counted a few times. One end of the junction is discordant with germline, which a read error may explain. The V call is TRBV6-1, the J call TRBJ2-7; no clear D gene. This CDR3 has 13 amino acids. Germline CDR1 reads MNHNS; CDR2 reads SASEGT. CDR3 sequence: CASSEDPPNEQYF. As DNA, the CDR3 is TGTGCCAGCAGCGAAGACCCCCCAAACGAGCAGTACTTC.

The chain carries TRBV25-1 and TRBJ2-1; D gene ambiguous. The length of the CDR3 is 15 residues. The germline V gene encodes CDR1 MGHDK and CDR2 SYGVNS. Trimming shortened V by 3 bases and J by 6 bases, and 15 bases separated the two germline ends. The CDR3 region has the DNA TGTGCCAGCAGTGATCGGGTGGCGGCTGGCAATGAGCAGTTCTTC. Translation gives CASSDRVAAGNEQFF. Full variable domain (remainder filled in from reference TRBV25-1 and TRBJ2-1): EADIYQTPRYLVIGTGKKITLECSQTMGHDKMYWYQQDPGMELHLIHYSYGVNSTEKGDLSSESTVSRIRTEHFPLTLESARPSHTSQYLCASSDRVAAGNEQFFGPGTRLTVL.

This clonotype was found a few times. The chain recombines TRBV4-1 with TRBJ2-7; D is uncertain. Trimming pared 2 bases from V and 5 bases from J, leaving 13 bases between. The germline gives CDR1 MGHRA, CDR2 YSYEKL. This CDR3 has 14 residues. The CDR3 bases are TGCGCCAGCAGCCAACAGGAGAGACGAGACGAGCAGTACTTC. Its protein product is CASSQQERRDEQYF.

The gene calls are TRBV28 and TRBJ1-1; D is undetermined. The CDR3 extends over 11 amino acids. Germline CDR1 MDHEN, CDR2 SYDVKM. With 3 bases removed from V and 8 bases from J, the gap between germline ends came to 7 bases. Written as DNA, the CDR3 is TGTGCCAGCAGTTTTTTTACCGAAGCTTTCTTT. Protein: CASSFFTEAFF.

This clonotype has more than one count but fewer than ten. The chain employs TRBV29-1 and TRBJ2-1; 9 bases map to TRBD2. The CDR3 runs to 13 residues. Trimming at V came to 6 bases and at J to 5 bases, leaving 5 bases not matched to a gene. Germline CDR1 SQVTM, CDR2 ANQGSEA. CDR3 residues: CSVGLARNNEQFF. CDR3 nucleotide sequence: TGCAGCGTAGGACTAGCGCGAAACAATGAGCAGTTCTTC.

This clonotype was counted between two and nine times. The V gene is TRBV2, the J gene TRBJ2-1; 7 nucleotides align to TRBD2. The V segment lost 6 bases and the J segment 7 bases; nucleotides outside the gene matches: 3. The CDR3 is 12 amino acids. CDR1 and CDR2 (germline): SNHLY, FYNNEI. In nucleotides, the CDR3 is TGTGCCAGCAGGGGAGGGAGGAATGAGCAGTTCTTC. Its translation is CASRGGRNEQFF.

This clonotype has at least ten counts. V usage is TRBV20-1 and J usage is TRBJ1-2; D is undetermined. The CDR3 extends over 12 amino acids. In germline, CDR1 is DFQATT, CDR2 SNEGSKA (reference sequence). V shed 0 bases and J shed 5 bases, with 7 bases lying between them. For the CDR3, the DNA is TGCAGTGCTAGAGATTTAGGGTATGGCTACACCTTC. Its translation: CSARDLGYGYTF.

The chain links TRBV5-1 to TRBJ2-5, with TRBD2 matching over 9 bases. CDR1 is SGHRS and CDR2 is YFSETQ in the germline V gene. The CDR3 runs 16 residues. J was trimmed by 0 bases and V by 0 bases; bases with no gene match: 3. CDR3 region: CASSLVGGGDQETQYF. The CDR3 bases are TGCGCCAGCAGCTTGGTGGGCGGGGGGGACCAAGAGACCCAGTACTTC.

In this sample, this clonotype turned up a few times. The rearrangement links TRBV7-8 to TRBJ2-1, with no clear D. The CDR3 runs 14 residues. Looked up from germline, CDR1 is SGHVS and CDR2 is FQNEAQ. Trimming took off 5 bases at V and 3 bases at J, with 11 bases between the two ends. The CDR3 nucleotides are TGTGCCAGCAGCGAAAGGGCAAACTACAATGAGCAGTTCTTC. Its protein is CASSERANYNEQFF.

The table lists this clonotype with many counts. This CDR3 is CASSGGGIQYF. The CDR3 coding sequence is TGTGCCAGCAGCGGAGGGGGAATCCAGTATTTT. This chain uses TRBV5-6 with TRBJ2-3; either TRBD1 or TRBD2 may fit D (6 bases each). CDR3 size: 11 residues. Trimming took 4 bases from V and 12 from J, leaving 12 bases between them. The germline CDR1 and CDR2 sequences are SGHDT and YYEEEE. Complete variable domain (other parts from reference TRBV5-6 and TRBJ2-3): DAGVTQSPTHLIKTRGQQVTLRCSPKSGHDTVSWYQQALGQGPQFIFQYYEEEERQRGNFPDRFSGHQFPNYSSELNVNALLLGDSALYLCASSGGGIQYFGPGTRLTVL.